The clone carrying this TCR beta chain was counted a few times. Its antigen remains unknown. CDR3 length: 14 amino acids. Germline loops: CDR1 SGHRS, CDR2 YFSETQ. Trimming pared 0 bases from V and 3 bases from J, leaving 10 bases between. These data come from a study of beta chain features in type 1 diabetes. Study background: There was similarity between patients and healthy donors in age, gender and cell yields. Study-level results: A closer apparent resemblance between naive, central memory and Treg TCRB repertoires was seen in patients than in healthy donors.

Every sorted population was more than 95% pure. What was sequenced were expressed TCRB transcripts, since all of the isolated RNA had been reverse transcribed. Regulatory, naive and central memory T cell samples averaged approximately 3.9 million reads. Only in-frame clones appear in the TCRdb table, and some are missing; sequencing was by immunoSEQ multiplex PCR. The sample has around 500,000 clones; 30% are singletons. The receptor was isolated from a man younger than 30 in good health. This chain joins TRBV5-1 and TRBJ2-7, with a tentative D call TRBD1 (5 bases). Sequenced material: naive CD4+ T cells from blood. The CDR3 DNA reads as TGCGCCAGCAGCTTGGGGAAGGGGAACTACGAGCAGTACTTC. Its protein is CASSLGKGNYEQYF.